A selection of T cell receptor beta chains follows, all from one sample in a study of cytotoxic CD8 clonotypes in ibrutinib-treated CLL. Libraries were prepared by immunoSEQ multiplex PCR; TCRdb keeps only in-frame clonotypes and omits some of them. Seen here are around 310,000 clones, around four fifths observed once, and the top ten hold 6.5% to 8.5%. The source material was PBMCs, sampled before ibrutinib treatment. Source of these receptors: a human donor with chronic lymphocytic leukemia. Each CDR3 is given with its conserved first and last residue. A D gene is named only where the DNA matches it firmly. For some rows the clone size is stated as once, few or many, or as a class when expanded; others skip it.

D: NA
size: NA
V: TRBV7-8
J: TRBJ2-7
CDR3: CASSLAYDYKTYEQYF
DNA: TGTGCCAGCAGCTTAGCTTACGACTACAAAACCTACGAGCAGTACTTC

D: NA
size: NA
V: TRBV6-5
J: TRBJ2-6
CDR3: CATRVPATANVLTF
DNA: TGTGCGACGCGGGTCCCCGCTACGGCCAACGTCCTGACTTTC

D: NA
size: NA
V: TRBV4-2
J: TRBJ2-2
CDR3: CASSQAQNTGELFF
DNA: TGTGCCAGCAGCCAAGCCCAGAACACCGGGGAGCTGTTTTTT

D: NA
size: NA
V: TRBV2
J: TRBJ2-7
CDR3: CASRTLAEQYF
DNA: TGTGCCAGCAGGACGCTAGCGGAGCAGTACTTC

D: NA
size: few
V: TRBV4-1
J: TRBJ2-5
CDR3: CASSQDEWAGETQYF
DNA: TGCGCCAGCAGCCAAGATGAGTGGGCCGGGGAGACCCAGTACTTC

D: NA
size: NA
V: TRBV19
J: TRBJ2-1
CDR3: CASSTNRDTNYNEQFF
DNA: TGTGCCAGTAGTACAAACCGGGACACGAACTACAATGAGCAGTTCTTC

D: NA
size: NA
V: TRBV5-4
J: TRBJ2-1
CDR3: CASSFRRDPYNEQFF
DNA: TGTGCCAGCAGCTTCAGGCGGGACCCCTACAATGAGCAGTTCTTC

D: TRBD2
size: NA
V: TRBV2
J: TRBJ2-7
CDR3: CASSGRLRAGVIGEQYF
DNA: TGTGCCAGCAGTGGCAGACTTAGAGCGGGAGTTATAGGAGAGCAGTACTTC

D: NA
size: NA
V: TRBV6-1
J: TRBJ1-5
CDR3: CASSGDLGVQPQHF
DNA: TGTGCCAGCAGTGGAGACCTGGGGGTTCAGCCCCAGCATTTT

D: TRBD1
size: NA
V: TRBV7-2
J: TRBJ1-2
CDR3: CASSVYPGQGVYGYTF
DNA: TGTGCCAGCAGCGTATACCCGGGACAGGGGGTCTATGGCTACACCTTC

D: NA
size: few
V: TRBV27
J: TRBJ2-7
CDR3: CASSHLYRRYEQYF
DNA: TGTGCCAGCAGTCACCTTTACCGGAGGTACGAGCAGTACTTC

D: NA
size: once
V: TRBV30
J: TRBJ2-1
CDR3: CAWSVRGGAYNEQFF
DNA: TGTGCCTGGAGTGTACGAGGCGGAGCCTACAATGAGCAGTTCTTC

D: NA
size: NA
V: TRBV2
J: TRBJ1-1
CDR3: CASSSFEGNTEAFF
DNA: TGTGCCAGCAGTAGCTTTGAGGGGAACACTGAAGCTTTCTTT

D: TRBD1
size: NA
V: TRBV29-1
J: TRBJ1-2
CDR3: CSVEGLTGADGYTF
DNA: TGCAGCGTTGAAGGGTTGACAGGGGCGGATGGCTACACCTTC

D: TRBD1
size: NA
V: TRBV27
J: TRBJ2-7
CDR3: CASSLSPGQGAVYEQYF
DNA: TGTGCCAGCAGTTTGTCTCCGGGACAGGGGGCGGTCTACGAGCAGTACTTC

D: NA
size: NA
V: TRBV29-1
J: TRBJ2-5
CDR3: CSVEEQGAGVETQYF
DNA: TGCAGCGTTGAAGAACAGGGCGCGGGAGTGGAGACCCAGTACTTC

D: NA
size: NA
V: TRBV19
J: TRBJ1-4
CDR3: CASSPTWGYEKLFF
DNA: TGTGCCAGTAGCCCCACATGGGGGTATGAAAAACTGTTTTTT

D: TRBD2
size: NA
V: TRBV9
J: TRBJ2-1
CDR3: CASMKLAGGLSSYNEQFF
DNA: TGTGCCAGCATGAAACTAGCGGGAGGCCTTAGCTCCTACAATGAGCAGTTCTTC

D: NA
size: NA
V: TRBV2
J: TRBJ1-1
CDR3: CASSEFRGTEAFF
DNA: TGTGCCAGCAGTGAATTTCGGGGCACTGAAGCTTTCTTT

D: TRBD2
size: few
V: TRBV25-1
J: TRBJ2-7
CDR3: CASSGGRAGEQYF
DNA: TGTGCCAGCAGTGGCGGGAGGGCGGGTGAGCAGTACTTC

D: TRBD2
size: NA
V: TRBV2
J: TRBJ2-1
CDR3: CASSTDLLAGHEQFF
DNA: TGTGCCAGCTCCACCGATCTCCTAGCGGGACATGAGCAGTTCTTC

D: TRBD2
size: once
V: TRBV7-8
J: TRBJ2-7
CDR3: CASSLEAGSYEQYF
DNA: TGTGCCAGCAGCCTCGAAGCGGGATCCTACGAGCAGTACTTC

D: NA
size: NA
V: TRBV5-1
J: TRBJ2-1
CDR3: CASSLGVSNEQFF
DNA: TGCGCCAGCAGCTTGGGCGTTAGCAATGAGCAGTTCTTC

D: NA
size: once
V: TRBV4-3
J: TRBJ1-1
CDR3: CASRGMNTEAFF
DNA: TGCGCCAGCAGAGGCATGAACACTGAAGCTTTCTTT

D: NA
size: NA
V: TRBV2
J: TRBJ2-2
CDR3: CASSYPQGGISTGELFF
DNA: TGTGCCAGCAGTTACCCTCAAGGGGGAATTTCCACCGGGGAGCTGTTTTTT

D: NA
size: NA
V: TRBV29-1
J: TRBJ2-7
CDR3: CSVEFPGPYEQYF
DNA: TGCAGCGTCGAATTTCCGGGGCCCTACGAGCAGTACTTC

D: TRBD2
size: NA
V: TRBV15
J: TRBJ2-2
CDR3: CATSVGTSSTGELFF
DNA: TGTGCCACCTCCGTCGGGACTAGCAGCACCGGGGAGCTGTTTTTT

D: TRBD2
size: few
V: TRBV4-3
J: TRBJ2-3
CDR3: CASSSGTSGSLSTDTQYF
DNA: TGCGCCAGCAGCTCGGGGACTAGCGGGAGTTTAAGTACAGATACGCAGTATTTT

D: TRBD1
size: NA
V: TRBV6-5
J: TRBJ1-4
CDR3: CATASTGLQEKLFF
DNA: TGTGCCACCGCGTCGACAGGGCTCCAAGAAAAACTGTTTTTT

D: NA
size: NA
V: TRBV7-8
J: TRBJ2-7
CDR3: CASSWPQSVGQYF
DNA: TGTGCCAGCAGCTGGCCTCAGAGCGTCGGGCAGTACTTC

D: TRBD1
size: NA
V: TRBV7-6
J: TRBJ2-2
CDR3: CASSDDRGLTNTGELFF
DNA: TGTGCCAGCAGCGACGACAGGGGCCTTACGAACACCGGGGAGCTGTTTTTT

D: NA
size: many
V: TRBV27
J: TRBJ1-1
CDR3: CASSLDAGDRNTEAFF
DNA: TGTGCCAGCAGTTTAGACGCAGGCGACAGGAACACTGAAGCTTTCTTT

D: TRBD1
size: NA
V: TRBV20-1
J: TRBJ2-4
CDR3: CSKDRADIQYF
DNA: TGCAGTAAGGACAGGGCGGACATTCAGTACTTC

D: TRBD2
size: NA
V: TRBV2
J: TRBJ2-6
CDR3: CASSERTSSFSGANVLTF
DNA: TGTGCCAGCAGTGAGAGGACTAGTTCTTTCTCTGGGGCCAACGTCCTGACTTTC

D: NA
size: NA
V: TRBV20-1
J: TRBJ1-2
CDR3: CSARDVPHYTF
DNA: TGCAGTGCTAGAGATGTACCGCACTACACCTTC

D: TRBD1
size: NA
V: TRBV4-1
J: TRBJ2-5
CDR3: CASSQNRGEETQYF
DNA: TGCGCCAGCAGCCAAAACAGGGGTGAGGAGACCCAGTACTTC

D: NA
size: NA
V: TRBV7-3
J: TRBJ1-5
CDR3: CASSLDRNQPQHF
DNA: TGTGCCAGCAGCTTAGACCGGAATCAGCCCCAGCATTTT

D: NA
size: NA
V: TRBV5-4
J: TRBJ1-1
CDR3: CASSLIGGPGTEAFF
DNA: TGTGCCAGCAGCCTGATAGGGGGGCCTGGCACTGAAGCTTTCTTT

D: NA
size: NA
V: TRBV6-5
J: TRBJ2-2
CDR3: CASSNRAFTGELFF
DNA: TGTGCCAGCAGTAACCGGGCATTCACCGGGGAGCTGTTTTTT

D: NA
size: NA
V: TRBV9
J: TRBJ2-2
CDR3: CASSVTPNTGELFF
DNA: TGTGCCAGCAGCGTTACCCCGAACACCGGGGAGCTGTTTTTT

D: NA
size: NA
V: TRBV25-1
J: TRBJ2-7
CDR3: CASSESGRFSYEQYF
DNA: TGTGCCAGCAGTGAATCCGGCAGGTTCTCCTACGAGCAGTACTTC

D: TRBD1
size: once
V: TRBV4-2
J: TRBJ1-4
CDR3: CASSQEGTGNEKLFF
DNA: TGTGCCAGCAGCCAAGAGGGGACAGGAAATGAAAAACTGTTTTTT

D: TRBD1
size: NA
V: TRBV25-1
J: TRBJ2-5
CDR3: CASSEGQVLQETQYF
DNA: TGTGCCAGCAGTGAGGGACAGGTCCTCCAAGAGACCCAGTACTTC

D: NA
size: NA
V: TRBV29-1
J: TRBJ2-1
CDR3: CSVWGSREQFF
DNA: TGCAGCGTTTGGGGCAGCCGCGAGCAGTTCTTC

D: TRBD1
size: NA
V: TRBV27
J: TRBJ1-2
CDR3: CASSLSETGGWYGYTF
DNA: TGTGCCAGCAGTTTATCCGAGACAGGGGGCTGGTATGGCTACACCTTC

D: NA
size: NA
V: TRBV19
J: TRBJ2-1
CDR3: CASSLANSNEQFF
DNA: TGTGCCAGTTCCCTAGCGAACTCCAATGAGCAGTTCTTC

D: NA
size: NA
V: TRBV2
J: TRBJ2-7
CDR3: CASSFQGTNYEQYF
DNA: TGTGCCAGCAGTTTTCAGGGGACGAACTACGAGCAGTACTTC

D: NA
size: NA
V: TRBV2
J: TRBJ2-3
CDR3: CASSFTGNTDTQYF
DNA: TGTGCCAGCAGTTTCACGGGAAACACAGATACGCAGTATTTT

D: NA
size: NA
V: TRBV9
J: TRBJ1-2
CDR3: CASMNRADYGYTF
DNA: TGTGCCAGCATGAACAGGGCGGACTATGGCTACACCTTC

D: NA
size: NA
V: TRBV2
J: TRBJ1-3
CDR3: CATVDRDSGNTIYF
DNA: TGTGCCACGGTCGACAGAGACTCTGGAAACACCATATATTTT

D: NA
size: once
V: TRBV9
J: TRBJ2-2
CDR3: CASSATLIGLPGELFF
DNA: TGTGCCAGCAGCGCGACCCTCATTGGGCTGCCCGGGGAGCTGTTTTTT

D: NA
size: NA
V: TRBV10-1
J: TRBJ1-3
CDR3: CASSDRGYGNTIYF
DNA: TGCGCCAGCAGTGATAGGGGTTATGGAAACACCATATATTTT

D: TRBD2
size: NA
V: TRBV5-4
J: TRBJ2-1
CDR3: CASSLPRAGGGYEQFF
DNA: TGTGCCAGCAGCTTGCCCAGAGCGGGAGGGGGCTATGAGCAGTTCTTC

D: NA
size: NA
V: TRBV7-2
J: TRBJ2-1
CDR3: CASRSLAGPSNEQFF
DNA: TGTGCCAGCAGGTCACTGGCGGGCCCCTCGAATGAGCAGTTCTTC